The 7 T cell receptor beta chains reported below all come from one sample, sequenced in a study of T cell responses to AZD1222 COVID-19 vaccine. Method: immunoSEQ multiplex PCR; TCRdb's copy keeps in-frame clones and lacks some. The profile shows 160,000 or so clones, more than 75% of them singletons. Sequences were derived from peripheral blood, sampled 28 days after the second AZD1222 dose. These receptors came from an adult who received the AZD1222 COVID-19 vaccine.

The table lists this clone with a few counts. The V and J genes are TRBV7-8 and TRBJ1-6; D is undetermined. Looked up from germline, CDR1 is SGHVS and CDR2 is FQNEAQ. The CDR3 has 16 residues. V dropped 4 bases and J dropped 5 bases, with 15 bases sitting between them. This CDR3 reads CASSWRGPDNNSPLHF. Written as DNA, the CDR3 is TGTGCCAGCAGCTGGCGAGGGCCGGATAATAATTCACCCCTCCACTTT.

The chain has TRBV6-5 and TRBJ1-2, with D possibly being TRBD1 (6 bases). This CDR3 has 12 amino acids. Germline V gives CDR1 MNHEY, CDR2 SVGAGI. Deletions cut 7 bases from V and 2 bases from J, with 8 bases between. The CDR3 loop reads CASKGDNYGYTF. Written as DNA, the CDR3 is TGTGCCAGCAAGGGGGACAACTATGGCTACACCTTC.

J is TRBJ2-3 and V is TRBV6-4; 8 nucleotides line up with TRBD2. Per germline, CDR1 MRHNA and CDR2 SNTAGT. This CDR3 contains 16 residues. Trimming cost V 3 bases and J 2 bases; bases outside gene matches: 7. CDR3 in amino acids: CASSEGSGVVTDTQYF. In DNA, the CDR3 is TGTGCCAGCAGTGAAGGTAGCGGGGTCGTCACAGATACGCAGTATTTT.

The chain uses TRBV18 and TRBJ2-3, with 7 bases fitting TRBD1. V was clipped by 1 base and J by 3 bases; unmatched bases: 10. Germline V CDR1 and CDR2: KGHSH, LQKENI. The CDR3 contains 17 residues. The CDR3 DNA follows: TGTGCCAGCTCACCACTCTTACAGGGGAGTTTGACAGATACGCAGTATTTT. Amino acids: CASSPLLQGSLTDTQYF.

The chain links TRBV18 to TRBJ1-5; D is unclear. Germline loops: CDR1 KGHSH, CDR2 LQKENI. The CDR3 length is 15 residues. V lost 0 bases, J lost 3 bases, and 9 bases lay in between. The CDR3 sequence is CASSPPPRNNQPQHF. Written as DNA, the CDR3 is TGTGCCAGCTCACCACCGCCCCGGAACAATCAGCCCCAGCATTTT. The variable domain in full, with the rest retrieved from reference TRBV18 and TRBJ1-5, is NAGVMQNPRHLVRRRGQEARLRCSPMKGHSHVYWYRQLPEEGLKFMVYLQKENIIDESGMPKERFSAEFPKEGPSILRIQQVVRGDSAAYFCASSPPPRNNQPQHFGDGTRLSIL.

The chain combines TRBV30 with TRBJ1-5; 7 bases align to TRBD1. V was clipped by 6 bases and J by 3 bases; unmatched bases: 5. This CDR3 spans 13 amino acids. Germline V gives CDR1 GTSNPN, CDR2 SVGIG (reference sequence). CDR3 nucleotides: TGTGCCTGCCAGACAGGGATCAATCAGCCCCAGCATTTT. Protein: CACQTGINQPQHF.

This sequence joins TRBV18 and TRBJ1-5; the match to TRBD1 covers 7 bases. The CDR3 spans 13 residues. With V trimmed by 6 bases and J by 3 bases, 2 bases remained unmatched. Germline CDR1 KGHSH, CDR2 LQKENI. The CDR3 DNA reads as TGTGCCAGCTCGGGACAGTACAATCAGCCCCAGCATTTT. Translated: CASSGQYNQPQHF.